The 29 T cell receptor beta chains below all came from one sample that was sequenced in a study of T-cell memory formation after mild COVID-19. Each CDR3 protein is one row after TCRdb ran MiXCR on the 5' RACE reads. The sample shows just over 350,000 distinct CDR3 sequences, around 15% of them seen only once. Sequenced input: PBMCs or a T cell subset sorted from them (not recorded which). Receptor source: a man younger than 35 who had mild COVID-19 (a few samples of this study predate the infection). Cell type and time point are not known.

The table lists this clonotype with a few counts. The rearrangement uses TRBV7-2 and TRBJ2-1, with D unresolved. Trimming shortened V by 4 bases and J by 6 bases, and 19 bases separated the two germline ends. The CDR3 length is 16 residues. CDR1 and CDR2 (germline): SGHTA, FQGNSA. The CDR3 nucleotides are TGTGCCAGCAGCTCGTCGTCTATCCCAAGGGTCAATGAGCAGTTCTTC. Amino acids: CASSSSSIPRVNEQFF.

There are many counts of this clonotype. The CDR3 DNA sequence: TGTGCCAGCAGCTTGGCCGCCGAACTCGGCACAGATACGCAGTATTTT. This encodes CASSLAAELGTDTQYF. This sequence joins TRBV5-6 and TRBJ2-3, with no clear D. CDR1 and CDR2 from the germline V gene are SGHDT and YYEEEE. V lost 0 bases, J lost 1 base, and 12 bases lay in between. This CDR3 is built from 16 residues.

This clonotype was seen more than once but under ten times. The chain joins TRBV12-3 or TRBV12-4 to TRBJ1-1; 7 positions match TRBD1. This CDR3 contains 13 residues. The junction had 4 bases not matched to a gene; V was cut back by 5 bases and J by 4 bases. CDR3 loop: CASSRTGVTEAFF. As DNA, the CDR3 is TGTGCCAGCAGTCGGACAGGAGTCACTGAAGCTTTCTTT.

The chain employs TRBV4-1 and TRBJ1-1; a possible D gene is TRBD1 (6 bases). CDR1 MGHRA and CDR2 YSYEKL come from the germline V gene. The CDR3 consists of 15 residues. The V and J ends lost 0 bases and 2 bases respectively, with 10 bases between them. CDR3 in amino acids: CASSQDLGGNTEAFF. In nucleotides, the CDR3 is TGCGCCAGCAGCCAAGATCTAGGGGGTAACACTGAAGCTTTCTTT.

In its sample, this clonotype was seen a few times. This chain connects TRBV20-1 to TRBJ1-4; D remains ambiguous. The CDR3 extends over 12 amino acids. V lost 6 bases and J lost 7, with 12 bases in between. Germline CDR1 is DFQATT and CDR2 is SNEGSKA (reference sequence). The CDR3 is CSAPWEAEKLFF. CDR3 DNA: TGCAGTGCGCCCTGGGAGGCTGAAAAACTGTTTTTT.

CDR3 nucleotides: TGTGCCAGCAGTTTATCAGCCCTGCGGCCGGAAAAACTGTTTTTT. Translating it yields CASSLSALRPEKLFF. The chain recombines TRBV27 with TRBJ1-4; D gene unclear. Looked up from germline, CDR1 is MNHEY and CDR2 is SMNVEV (reference sequence). The CDR3 loop spans 15 amino acids. Trimming pared 0 bases from V and 8 bases from J, leaving 13 bases between.

The chain combines TRBV4-2 with TRBJ2-5; 12 positions agree with TRBD1. The V gene's germline CDR1 is LGHNA and CDR2 YNFKEQ. This CDR3 is 17 amino acids long. The J segment lost 1 base and the V segment lost 3 bases, leaving 6 bases of the junction unmatched. CDR3 sequence reads: CASSQAGTGGGQETQYF. In DNA, the CDR3 is TGTGCCAGCAGCCAGGCCGGGACAGGGGGCGGCCAAGAGACCCAGTACTTC.

As to this clonotype: A much larger clone is a single base away; this may be a read error. This rearrangement joins TRBV7-8 to TRBJ2-1; possibly TRBD1 for D (6 bases). Germline V gene lookup returns CDR1 SGHVS and CDR2 FQNEAQ. Trimming took 1 base from V and 8 from J, leaving 24 bases between them. This CDR3 is 18 amino acids long. The CDR3 loop is CASSLGVAGTSLVDEQFF. The CDR3 bases are TGTGCCAGCAGCTTAGGAGTCGCCGGGACAAGCTTGGTAGATGAGCAGTTCTTC.

This clonotype was counted between two and nine times. The chain couples TRBV7-3 to TRBJ2-2; D is possibly TRBD2 (7 bases). This CDR3 is 16 amino acids long. Germline values: CDR1 SGHTA, CDR2 FQGTGA. V lost 6 bases, J lost 4 bases, and 18 bases lay in between. The CDR3 here is CASSPPGGRGTGELFF. CDR3 nucleotides: TGTGCCAGCAGTCCCCCCGGGGGGCGAGGCACCGGGGAGCTGTTTTTT.

This chain joins TRBV19 and TRBJ2-1, with 13 bases identical to TRBD2. Germline V gives CDR1 LNHDA, CDR2 SQIVND (reference sequence). This CDR3 has 15 amino acids. V gave up 4 bases and J gave up 14 bases; unmatched junction bases: 11. The CDR3 DNA is TGTGCCAGTAGTACAGGGACTAGCGGGGACCATTTTAAGTTCTTC. Amino acid sequence: CASSTGTSGDHFKFF.

This clonotype has a handful of counts. The V and J genes are TRBV7-2 and TRBJ1-1, with TRBD1 matching over 7 bases. Losses at the gene ends were 3 bases for V and 5 bases for J; bases not matched to a gene: 3. The CDR3 runs 13 residues. Germline V gene sequence: CDR1 SGHTA, CDR2 FQGNSA. CDR3 amino acids: CASSLTGWTEAFF. For the CDR3, the DNA is TGTGCCAGCAGCTTGACAGGGTGGACTGAAGCTTTCTTT.

This chain uses TRBV7-2 with TRBJ1-2, with D possibly TRBD1 on 6 matching bases. Germline values: CDR1 SGHTA, CDR2 FQGNSA. This CDR3 is built from 12 residues. Trimming shortened V by 5 bases and J by 8 bases, and 12 bases separated the two germline ends. The CDR3 bases are TGTGCCAGCAGCGCACAGGGTGGGGGCTACACCTTC. It is translated as CASSAQGGGYTF.

This clonotype was seen ten or more times. V is TRBV20-1 and J is TRBJ1-4; the match to TRBD1 covers 7 bases. The germline V gene encodes CDR1 DFQATT and CDR2 SNEGSKA (reference sequence). V dropped 6 bases and J dropped 7; count of bases not matched to a gene: 8. This CDR3 has 13 residues. The CDR3 region is CSATGEWGEKLFF. The DNA for the CDR3 is TGCAGTGCCACAGGGGAATGGGGTGAAAAACTGTTTTTT.

There are a few counts of this clonotype. The chain employs TRBV7-9 and TRBJ2-5; D is ambiguous. V dropped 1 base and J dropped 7 bases, with 13 bases sitting between them. The CDR3 spans 14 residues. The germline gives CDR1 SEHNR, CDR2 FQNEAQ (reference sequence). CDR3 amino acids: CASSLDVTSGTQYF. The CDR3 coding sequence is TGTGCCAGCAGCTTAGATGTCACCTCGGGGACCCAGTACTTC.

This clonotype was detected a few times. The V and J genes are TRBV5-1 and TRBJ2-3, with D possibly being TRBD1 (5 bases). Germline loops: CDR1 SGHRS, CDR2 YFSETQ. Trimming took off 4 bases at V and 0 bases at J, with 18 bases between the two ends. The CDR3 length is 17 residues. In DNA form, the CDR3 reads TGCGCCAGCAGCCCCTTCCGGTTAAGACAGAGCACAGATACGCAGTATTTT. Residues: CASSPFRLRQSTDTQYF.

The genes are TRBV5-1 and TRBJ1-4; D is unclear. Trimming removed 4 bases at V and 0 bases at J, with 13 bases between. The CDR3 is 16 residues long. Germline lookup yields CDR1 SGHRS and CDR2 YFSETQ. The CDR3 here is CASSVTTRSTNEKLFF. The CDR3 DNA follows: TGCGCCAGCAGCGTGACCACCCGTTCAACTAATGAAAAACTGTTTTTT.

This rearrangement joins TRBV28 to TRBJ2-7; possible D gene TRBD2, 5 bases. The V end lost 6 bases, the J end lost 2 bases, and 11 bases lay between the germline ends. CDR1 MDHEN and CDR2 SYDVKM come from the germline V gene. The CDR3 has 13 residues. CDR3 nucleotide sequence: TGTGCCAGCAGAAGCTTGAGGGCCTACGAGCAGTACGTC. Amino acids: CASRSLRAYEQYV.

In this sample, this clonotype turned up a few times. This sequence joins TRBV2 and TRBJ2-6; no firm D call. This CDR3 is built from 14 residues. Trimming cost V 5 bases and J 4 bases, with 9 bases left between them. The germline CDR1 and CDR2 sequences are SNHLY and FYNNEI. Written as DNA, the CDR3 is TGTGCCAGCAGTCCCGATACCGGGGCCAACGTCCTGACTTTC. Amino acid sequence: CASSPDTGANVLTF.

This clonotype was seen more than once but under ten times. The J gene is TRBJ2-1, the V gene TRBV7-9, with TRBD2 matching over 11 bases. This CDR3 is built from 17 residues. V lost 2 bases and J lost 9; bases outside the gene matches: 12. Germline CDR1 is SEHNR and CDR2 is FQNEAQ (reference sequence). The CDR3 DNA reads TGTGCCAGCAGCTTACCCCCTAGCGGGGGGCCGGTGGCTGAGCAGTTCTTC. Translated: CASSLPPSGGPVAEQFF. Together with reference TRBV7-9 and TRBJ2-1, the CDR3 gives the full variable domain: DTGVSQNPRHKITKRGQNVTFRCDPISEHNRLYWYRQTLGQGPEFLTYFQNEAQLEKSRLLSDRFSAERPKGSFSTLEIQRTEQGDSAMYLCASSLPPSGGPVAEQFFGPGTRLTVL.

There are a few counts of this clonotype. V gene TRBV6-5 combines with J gene TRBJ1-1; a possible D gene is TRBD1 (6 bases). The length of the CDR3 is 13 residues. Trimming took off 4 bases at V and 13 bases at J, with 19 bases between the two ends. Germline CDR1 reads MNHEY; CDR2 reads SVGAGI. CDR3 in amino acids: CASSSQGWGIDFF. The CDR3 DNA reads as TGTGCCAGCAGTTCCCAGGGGTGGGGAATTGATTTCTTT.

The chain links TRBV19 to TRBJ2-3; 10 bases match TRBD1. Germline V CDR1 and CDR2: LNHDA, SQIVND (reference sequence). This CDR3 contains 17 residues. Trimming removed 5 bases from V and 1 base from J; junction bases left unmatched: 9. The CDR3 nucleotides read TGTGCCAGTAGTTTACTACCCGGGACAGGGGGCACAGATACGCAGTATTTT. This encodes CASSLLPGTGGTDTQYF.

V gene TRBV7-2 combines with J gene TRBJ2-3, with 9 bases fitting TRBD1. The CDR3 covers 15 residues. V shed 5 bases and J 3 bases; nucleotides not matched to a gene: 6. Germline V lookup: CDR1 SGHTA, CDR2 FQGNSA. The CDR3 loop reads CASSPGQGWTDTQYF. CDR3 DNA: TGTGCCAGCAGCCCGGGACAGGGATGGACAGATACGCAGTATTTT.

This clonotype appeared a few times. The chain joins TRBV7-2 to TRBJ2-7; no clear D. The CDR3 is 14 residues long. V was shortened by 0 bases and J by 5 bases, with 11 bases between the two germline ends. Germline V gene lookup returns CDR1 SGHTA and CDR2 FQGNSA. The CDR3 sequence: CASSLARLPDEQYF. The DNA of the CDR3 is TGTGCCAGCAGCTTAGCGCGTTTACCCGACGAGCAGTACTTC. The full variable domain, rest sourced from reference TRBV7-2 and TRBJ2-7, is GAGVSQSPSNKVTEKGKDVELRCDPISGHTALYWYRQSLGQGLEFLIYFQGNSAPDKSGLPSDRFSAERTGGSVSTLTIQRTQQEDSAVYLCASSLARLPDEQYFGPGTRLTVT.

This clonotype has only a few counts. The V call is TRBV6-2 or TRBV6-3, the J call TRBJ2-3; D perhaps matches TRBD2 (6 bases). Germline V lookup: CDR1 MNHEY, CDR2 SVGEGT. The CDR3 length is 14 residues. The V end lost 0 bases, the J end lost 5 bases, and 9 bases lay between the germline ends. CDR3 amino acids: CASSYSIAEDTQYF. Here the CDR3 DNA reads TGTGCCAGCAGTTACTCGATAGCGGAAGATACGCAGTATTTT.

The rearrangement links TRBV27 to TRBJ1-6, with a possible D match to TRBD1 (5 bases). V lost 6 bases and J lost 6, with 15 bases in between. CDR1 and CDR2 from the germline V gene are MNHEY and SMNVEV (reference sequence). The CDR3 consists of 15 residues. The CDR3 sequence: CASRWSGGANSPLHF. CDR3 bases: TGTGCCAGCAGATGGTCAGGAGGGGCTAATTCACCCCTCCACTTT.

Many counts were recorded for this clonotype. The chain couples TRBV6-6 to TRBJ1-1; the match to TRBD1 covers 11 bases. The V gene end was trimmed by 6 bases and the J gene end by 6 bases; junction bases not matched to a gene: 21. The CDR3 consists of 19 residues. CDR1 MNHNY and CDR2 SVGAGI come from the germline V gene (reference sequence). The DNA for the CDR3 is TGTGCCAGCAGCACTATTCTCCCTAGATATCCGGGACAGGGGGCTGAAGCTTTCTTT. Residues: CASSTILPRYPGQGAEAFF.

This clonotype was detected many times. A junction boundary mismatches the germline segment, possibly from a read error. The chain joins TRBV24-1 to TRBJ2-1; 13 bases are a match to TRBD2. Germline V lookup: CDR1 KGHDR, CDR2 SFDVKD. The CDR3 consists of 12 residues. The CDR3 is CATSDLGTSGAF. Here the CDR3 DNA reads TGTGCCACCAGTGATCTAGGGACTAGCGGGGCCTTC.

This clonotype was counted a few times. The V call is TRBV3-1, the J call TRBJ2-5; perhaps TRBD1 as D (5 bases). The CDR3 extends over 15 amino acids. V was trimmed by 5 bases and J by 1 base, leaving 14 bases between them. CDR1 is LGHDT and CDR2 is YNNKEL in the germline V gene (reference sequence). CDR3: CASSEWQGIQETQYF. The CDR3 coding sequence is TGTGCCAGCAGCGAATGGCAGGGTATCCAAGAGACCCAGTACTTC.

This rearrangement joins TRBV7-6 to TRBJ1-5; weak D call: TRBD1 (6 bases). The V gene's germline CDR1 is SGHVS and CDR2 FNYEAQ. The CDR3 contains 15 residues. The ends were cut back, 6 bases at V and 4 bases at J, with 16 bases in the middle. The CDR3 bases are TGTGCCAGCAGGGATAGGACAGATGGAAATCAGCCCCAGCATTTT. Its translation: CASRDRTDGNQPQHF.